This T cell receptor beta chain was obtained from a study of molecular identifiers for immune sequencing clone quantification. TCRdb processed the PCR reads anew with MiXCR; each CDR3 protein has one entry. The sample records approximately 550,000 distinct CDR3 sequences, roughly 24% being singletons. The CDR3 covers 13 residues. The V gene lost 4 bases and the J gene lost 5 bases, with 12 bases spanning the gap. Germline assignment: CDR1 DFQATT and CDR2 SNEGSKA (reference sequence). Input material: naive CD8+ T cells from blood, with Jurkat cell RNA spiked in. Stated subset: FACS-sorted CD8+CD4-CCR7+CD45RA+ naive T cells. The gene calls are TRBV20-1 and TRBJ2-4; D may be TRBD1 or TRBD2 (5 bases each). This clonotype originated in a human donor in good health. Some libraries in this study had Jurkat cell RNA spiked in. The CDR3 region has the DNA TGCAGTGCTACCCCGAGGGGCCAAAACATTCAGTACTTC. This translates into CSATPRGQNIQYF.